This T cell receptor beta chain was identified in a study of response to subunit inactivated influenza vaccine. The study's findings and limits: After each seasonal influenza vaccination, few new T cells are recruited, the authors suggested.

TCRdb processed the RT-PCR reads anew with MiXCR; each CDR3 protein has one entry. The table includes roughly 620,000 distinct CDR3 sequences, about 11% detected once. This clonotype was detected only a few times. Its target is unknown. The same sample was also used in a study of T cells expressing NK-cell markers. That source notes: In generating TCR beta cDNA, 5'RACE template switching with UMIs was used. Roughly six donors showed dominant NKG2C+ clonotypes comprising roughly 1.0-7.0% of their CD8+ T cells.

The source of this sequence is a man aged 45 to 65 who received an inactivated influenza vaccine. Source: PBMCs from blood, taken on the day of vaccination.

The CDR3 is CSAKEAGPEQFF. CDR3 nucleotides: TGCAGCGCGAAGGAGGCGGGCCCGGAGCAGTTCTTC. V is TRBV29-1 and J is TRBJ2-1; TRBD2 might be the D (5 bases). Trimming left V 7 bases short and J 10 bases short, with 17 bases between. Germline assignment: CDR1 SQVTM and CDR2 ANQGSEA. The CDR3 runs 12 residues.